These 15 T cell receptor beta chains originate from one sample sequenced in a study of blood T cell repertoires in COVID-19. Generated by immunoSEQ multiplex PCR, the TCRdb table keeps only in-frame clones and is missing some. The sample has 250,000 to 350,000 clones, about nine tenths seen once. Sequencing was carried out using PBMCs or T cells enriched from blood (not recorded which). These TCRs come from a woman younger than 35 who had recovered from COVID-19.

In nucleotides, the CDR3 is TGTGCCAGCAGTTACTCCCAGCGAGAAAATGAGCAGTTCTTC. This sequence encodes CASSYSQRENEQFF. The V and J genes are TRBV6-6 and TRBJ2-1; no reliable D call. This CDR3 is built from 14 residues. The ends were cut back, 0 bases at V and 7 bases at J, with 10 bases in the middle. Germline CDR1 MNHNY, CDR2 SVGAGI (reference sequence).

The chain recombines TRBV5-1 with TRBJ1-4, with D hard to call. The V and J ends lost 4 bases and 7 bases respectively, with 17 bases between them. In germline, CDR1 is SGHRS, CDR2 YFSETQ. This CDR3 is built from 15 residues. CDR3 in DNA: TGCGCCAGCAGCCCTTCGACGCCGGGGAGTGAAAAACTGTTTTTT. Protein: CASSPSTPGSEKLFF.

The rearrangement links TRBV28 to TRBJ1-3; 7 bases are shared with TRBD1. Germline-derived CDR1 and CDR2 are MDHEN and SYDVKM. V shed 2 bases, J shed 1 base, and the junction held 8 bases outside the gene matches. The CDR3 totals 17 residues. CDR3 protein: CASSLPTGRGSGNTIYF. The CDR3 DNA follows: TGTGCCAGCAGTTTACCCACCGGCAGGGGGTCTGGAAACACCATATATTTT.

CDR3 bases: TGTGCCAGCAGTTTAAGGGTTCTTGGGAGTCAGCCCCAGCATTTT. This gives the protein CASSLRVLGSQPQHF. V and J are TRBV28 and TRBJ1-5; the D is unclear. There are 15 residues in the CDR3. The V end was cut by 2 bases, the J end by 6 bases, with 14 bases between. CDR1 and CDR2 (germline): MDHEN, SYDVKM.

This chain links TRBV4-1 with TRBJ2-1; TRBD1 matches 9 bases. The CDR3 length is 18 residues. V trimming: 1 base; J trimming: 0 bases; junction bases outside the gene matches: 7. Germline lookup yields CDR1 MGHRA and CDR2 YSYEKL. In DNA, the CDR3 is TGCGCCAGCAGCCAAGTGGAGGGGGGACAGGGCTCCTACAATGAGCAGTTCTTC. This translates into CASSQVEGGQGSYNEQFF.

The chain recombines TRBV21-1 with TRBJ1-1. TRBV21-1 is listed as a pseudogene. This CDR3 contains 13 residues. The CDR3 loop is CASSLPEADEAFF. CDR3 bases: TGTGCCAGCAGCCTACCTGAGGCGGATGAAGCTTTCTTT.

The CDR3 region has the DNA TGTGCCAGCAGCTTATTACCCCCTAGCGGGCGGGTTGGAGATACGCAGTATTTT. Translation gives CASSLLPPSGRVGDTQYF. The genes are TRBV7-6 and TRBJ2-3, with 8 bases identical to TRBD2. The CDR3 runs to 18 residues. The junction had 15 bases not matched to a gene; V was cut back by 2 bases and J by 5 bases. Germline-derived CDR1 and CDR2 are SGHVS and FNYEAQ.

The V call is TRBV27, the J call TRBJ2-7, with a tentative D call TRBD1 (5 bases). Trimming pared 3 bases from V and 4 bases from J, leaving 10 bases between. The CDR3 is made up of 13 amino acids. Per germline, CDR1 MNHEY and CDR2 SMNVEV (reference sequence). The CDR3 sequence: CASSFLGQYEQYF. For the CDR3, the DNA is TGTGCCAGCAGTTTTTTGGGGCAATACGAGCAGTACTTC.

A single count supports this clone. The chain links TRBV7-2 to TRBJ2-5, with a possible D match to TRBD1 (6 bases). The germline CDR1 and CDR2 sequences are SGHTA and FQGNSA. There are 14 residues in the CDR3. V shed 4 bases and J shed 2 bases, with 11 bases lying between them. The DNA of the CDR3 is TGTGCCAGCAGCTCCACAGGGATTCAAGAGACCCAGTACTTC. Its protein is CASSSTGIQETQYF.

The chain employs TRBV30 and TRBJ2-3; 9 nucleotides line up with TRBD2. The CDR3 totals 16 residues. CDR1 and CDR2 (germline): GTSNPN, SVGIG (reference sequence). Germline trimming cut 2 bases from V and 2 bases from J; bases unmatched to any gene: 8. The CDR3 bases are TGTGCCTGGAGTCCCAAACTAGCGGGCTACACAGATACGCAGTATTTT. It specifies CAWSPKLAGYTDTQYF.

The chain links TRBV6-4 to TRBJ1-5; D unresolved. Germline V gene lookup returns CDR1 MRHNA and CDR2 SNTAGT. Between the trimmed V and J ends, which lost 4 bases and 1 base, there was a span of 11 bases. The CDR3 spans 15 residues. CDR3: CASSVNLLSNQPQHF. The CDR3 region has the DNA TGTGCCAGCAGTGTAAACTTACTGAGCAATCAGCCCCAGCATTTT.

The rearrangement links TRBV30 to TRBJ1-5; TRBD1 agrees at 7 bases. Germline CDR1 is GTSNPN and CDR2 is SVGIG (reference sequence). V trimming: 1 base; J trimming: 5 bases; junction bases outside the gene matches: 8. CDR3 size: 15 residues. This chain's CDR3 is CAWSDQDTGDQPQHF. Here the CDR3 DNA reads TGTGCCTGGAGTGACCAGGACACAGGGGATCAGCCCCAGCATTTT. The variable domain in full, with the rest retrieved from reference TRBV30 and TRBJ1-5, is SQTIHQWPATLVQPVGSPLSLECTVEGTSNPNLYWYRQAAGRGLQLLFYSVGIGQISSEVPQNLSASRPQDRQFILSSKKLLLSDSGFYLCAWSDQDTGDQPQHFGDGTRLSIL.

The gene calls are TRBV28 and TRBJ1-4, with TRBD1 as a possible D gene (5 bases). Germline assignment: CDR1 MDHEN and CDR2 SYDVKM. V gave up 5 bases and J gave up 4 bases, with 11 bases separating them. This CDR3 has 14 amino acids. DNA for the CDR3: TGTGCCAGCAGTATAGGGGAGGTTAATGAAAAACTGTTTTTT. Amino acid sequence: CASSIGEVNEKLFF.

This chain connects TRBV7-3 to TRBJ1-1, with D perhaps matching TRBD1 (6 bases). Germline V gene sequence: CDR1 SGHTA, CDR2 FQGTGA. V dropped 4 bases and J dropped 4 bases, with 10 bases sitting between them. This CDR3 has 13 residues. The CDR3 loop is CASSSGVGTEAFF. The DNA of the CDR3 is TGTGCCAGCAGCTCAGGGGTTGGCACTGAAGCTTTCTTT.

The chain carries TRBV19 and TRBJ1-2; TRBD1 is a possible D gene (6 bases). With 4 bases removed from V and 9 bases from J, the gap between germline ends came to 18 bases. Germline values: CDR1 LNHDA, CDR2 SQIVND (reference sequence). The CDR3 has 14 amino acids. The CDR3 sequence is CASSTGQSITRYTF. The CDR3 DNA follows: TGTGCCAGTAGTACCGGACAGAGCATAACTCGCTACACCTTC. Combining the CDR3 with reference TRBV19 and TRBJ1-2 gives the whole variable domain DGGITQSPKYLFRKEGQNVTLSCEQNLNHDAMYWYRQDPGQGLRLIYYSQIVNDFQKGDIAEGYSVSREKKESFPLTVTSAQKNPTAFYLCASSTGQSITRYTFGSGTRLTVV.